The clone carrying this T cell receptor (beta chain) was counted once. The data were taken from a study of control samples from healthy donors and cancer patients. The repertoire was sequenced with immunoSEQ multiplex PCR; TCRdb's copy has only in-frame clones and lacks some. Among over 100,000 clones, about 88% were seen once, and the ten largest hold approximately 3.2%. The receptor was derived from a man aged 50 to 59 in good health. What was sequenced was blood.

The CDR3 sequence: CASSSNREPDYGYTF. The CDR3 nucleotides are TGTGCCAGCAGCTCAAACAGGGAGCCCGACTATGGCTACACCTTC. The rearrangement uses TRBV5-5 and TRBJ1-2; weak D call: TRBD1 (6 bases). CDR3 length equals 15 residues. V was clipped by 3 bases and J by 3 bases, with 15 bases between them. Germline-derived CDR1 and CDR2 are SGHKS and YYEKEE (reference sequence).